Reported below is one T cell receptor (beta chain). This entry is derived from a study of CD8 T cells in ankylosing spondylitis. Quantitative 5'-RACE with molecular barcodes produced the TCR beta libraries. TCRdb used MiXCR to reprocess the 5' RACE reads, holding one entry per CDR3 protein. The sample yields 50,000 to 70,000 distinct CDR3 sequences, more than 5.5% seen once. Source material: synovial fluid, either unsorted or a sorted T cell fraction (not recorded which). The TCR originated in a male donor with ankylosing spondylitis.

The CDR3 reads CASSLDQGSYEQYF. CDR3 in DNA: TGTGCCAGCAGCTTGGACCAGGGCTCCTACGAGCAGTACTTC. The chain joins TRBV5-4 to TRBJ2-7, with a possible D match to TRBD1 (5 bases). Deletions cut 0 bases from V and 0 bases from J, with 7 bases between. The CDR3 runs to 14 residues. From germline, CDR1 is SGHNT and CDR2 YYREEE (reference sequence).